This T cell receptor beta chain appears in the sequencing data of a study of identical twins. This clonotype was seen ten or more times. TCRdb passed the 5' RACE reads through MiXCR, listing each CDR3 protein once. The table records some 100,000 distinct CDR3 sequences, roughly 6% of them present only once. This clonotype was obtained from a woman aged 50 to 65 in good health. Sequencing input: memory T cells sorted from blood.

CDR3 residues: CASSEYVTALSYEQYF. For the CDR3, the DNA is TGTGCCAGCAGTGAATACGTCACAGCTCTCTCCTACGAGCAGTACTTC. The chain combines TRBV25-1 with TRBJ2-7, with no clear D. This CDR3 is built from 16 residues. CDR1 and CDR2 from the germline V gene are MGHDK and SYGVNS. V was trimmed by 0 bases and J by 0 bases, leaving 12 bases between them.